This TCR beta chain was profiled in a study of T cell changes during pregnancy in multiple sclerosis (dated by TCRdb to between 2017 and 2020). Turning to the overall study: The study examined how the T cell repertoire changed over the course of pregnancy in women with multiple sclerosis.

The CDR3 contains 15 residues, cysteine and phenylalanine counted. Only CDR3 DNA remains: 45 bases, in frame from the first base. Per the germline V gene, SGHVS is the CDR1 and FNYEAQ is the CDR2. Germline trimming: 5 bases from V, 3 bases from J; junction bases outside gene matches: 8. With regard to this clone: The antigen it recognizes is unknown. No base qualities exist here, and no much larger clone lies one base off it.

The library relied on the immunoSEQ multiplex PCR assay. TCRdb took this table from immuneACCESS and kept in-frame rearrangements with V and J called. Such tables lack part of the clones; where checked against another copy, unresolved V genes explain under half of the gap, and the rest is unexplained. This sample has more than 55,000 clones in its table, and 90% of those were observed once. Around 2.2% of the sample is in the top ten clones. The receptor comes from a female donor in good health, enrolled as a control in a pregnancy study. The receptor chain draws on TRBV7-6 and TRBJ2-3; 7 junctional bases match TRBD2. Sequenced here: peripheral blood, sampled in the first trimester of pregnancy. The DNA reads TGTGCCAGCAGCACTCAAACGGGGGGTACAGATACGCAGTATTTT. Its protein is CASSTQTGGTDTQYF.